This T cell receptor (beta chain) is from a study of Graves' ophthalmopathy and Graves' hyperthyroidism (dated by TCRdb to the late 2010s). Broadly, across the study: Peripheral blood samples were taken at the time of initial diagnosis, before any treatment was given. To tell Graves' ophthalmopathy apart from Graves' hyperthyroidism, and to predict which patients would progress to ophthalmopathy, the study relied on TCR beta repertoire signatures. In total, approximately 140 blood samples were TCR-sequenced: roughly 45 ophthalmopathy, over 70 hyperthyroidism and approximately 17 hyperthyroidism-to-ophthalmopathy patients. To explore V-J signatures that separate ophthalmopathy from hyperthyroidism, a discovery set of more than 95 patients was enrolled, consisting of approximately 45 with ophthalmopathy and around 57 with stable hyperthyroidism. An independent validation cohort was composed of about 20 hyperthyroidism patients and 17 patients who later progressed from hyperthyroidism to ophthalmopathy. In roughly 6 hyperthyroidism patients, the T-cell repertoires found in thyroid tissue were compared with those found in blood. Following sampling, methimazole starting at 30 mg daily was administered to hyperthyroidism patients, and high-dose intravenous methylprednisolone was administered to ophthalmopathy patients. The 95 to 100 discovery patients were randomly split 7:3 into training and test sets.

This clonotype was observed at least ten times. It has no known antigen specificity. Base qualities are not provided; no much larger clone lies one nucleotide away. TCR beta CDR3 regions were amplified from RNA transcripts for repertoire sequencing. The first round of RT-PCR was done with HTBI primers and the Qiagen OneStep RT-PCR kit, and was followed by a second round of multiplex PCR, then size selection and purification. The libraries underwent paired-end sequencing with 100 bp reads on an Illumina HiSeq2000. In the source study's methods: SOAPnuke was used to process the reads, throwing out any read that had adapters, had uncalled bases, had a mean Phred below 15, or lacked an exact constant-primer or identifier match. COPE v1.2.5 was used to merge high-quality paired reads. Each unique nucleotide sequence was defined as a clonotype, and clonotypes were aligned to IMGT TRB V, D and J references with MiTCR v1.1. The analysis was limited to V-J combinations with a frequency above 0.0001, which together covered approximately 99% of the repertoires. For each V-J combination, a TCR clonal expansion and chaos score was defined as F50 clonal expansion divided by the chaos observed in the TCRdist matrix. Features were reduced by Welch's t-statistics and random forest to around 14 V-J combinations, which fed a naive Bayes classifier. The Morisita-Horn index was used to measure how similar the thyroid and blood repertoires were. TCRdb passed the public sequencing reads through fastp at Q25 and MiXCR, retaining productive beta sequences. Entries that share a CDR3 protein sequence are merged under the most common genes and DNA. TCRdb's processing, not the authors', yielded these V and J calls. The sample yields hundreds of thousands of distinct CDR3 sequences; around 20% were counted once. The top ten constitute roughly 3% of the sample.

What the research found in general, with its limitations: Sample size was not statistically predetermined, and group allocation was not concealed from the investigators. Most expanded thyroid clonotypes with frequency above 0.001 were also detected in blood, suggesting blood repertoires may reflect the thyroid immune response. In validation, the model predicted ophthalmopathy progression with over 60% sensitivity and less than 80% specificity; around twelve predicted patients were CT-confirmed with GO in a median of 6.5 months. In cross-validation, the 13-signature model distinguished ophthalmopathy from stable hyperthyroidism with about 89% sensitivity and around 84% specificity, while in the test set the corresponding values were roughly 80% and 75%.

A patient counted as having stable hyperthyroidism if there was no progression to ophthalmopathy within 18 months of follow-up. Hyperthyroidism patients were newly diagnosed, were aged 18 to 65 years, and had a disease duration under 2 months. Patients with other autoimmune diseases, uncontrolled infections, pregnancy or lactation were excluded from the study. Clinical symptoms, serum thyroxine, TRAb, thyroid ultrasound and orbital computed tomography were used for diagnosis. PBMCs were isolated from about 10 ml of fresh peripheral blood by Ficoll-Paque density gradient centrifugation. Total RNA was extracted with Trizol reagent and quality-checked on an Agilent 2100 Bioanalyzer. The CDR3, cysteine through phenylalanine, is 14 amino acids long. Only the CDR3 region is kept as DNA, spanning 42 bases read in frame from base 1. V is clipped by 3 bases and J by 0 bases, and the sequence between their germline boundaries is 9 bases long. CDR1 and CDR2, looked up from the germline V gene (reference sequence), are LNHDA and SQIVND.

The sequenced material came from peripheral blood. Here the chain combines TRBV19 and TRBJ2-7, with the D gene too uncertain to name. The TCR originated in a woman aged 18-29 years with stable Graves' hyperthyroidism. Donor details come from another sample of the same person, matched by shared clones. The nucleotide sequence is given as TGTGCCAGTAGTATTGGGCAAAACTCCTACGAGCAGTACTTC. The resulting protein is CASSIGQNSYEQYF. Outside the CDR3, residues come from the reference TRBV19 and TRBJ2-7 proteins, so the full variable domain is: DGGITQSPKYLFRKEGQNVTLSCEQNLNHDAMYWYRQDPGQGLRLIYYSQIVNDFQKGDIAEGYSVSREKKESFPLTVTSAQKNPTAFYLCASSIGQNSYEQYFGPGTRLTVT.